This TCR beta chain was captured in a study of blood T cell repertoires in COVID-19. Study-level information: Material from acute and convalescent COVID-19 was sourced from the United States, Italy and Spain. T cells, B-cell-depleted T cells, or PBMCs supplied cDNA or gDNA.

CDR3 size: 13 residues. Germline V gene lookup returns CDR1 MDHEN and CDR2 SYDVKM. The V end lost 3 bases, the J end lost 4 bases, and 9 bases lay between the germline ends. In the study's own analysis: Researchers report that nucleated cell counts were estimated from reference gene primer amplification. TCRdb keeps only in-frame clones here, not all; method: immunoSEQ multiplex PCR. D and trimming were read from the DNA, whereas the V and J calls and clone size are those reported in that table. The sample holds over 200,000 clones; 84% are singletons and the top ten take around 18%. The gene calls are TRBV28 and TRBJ1-1; D uncertain. Material: peripheral blood. This TCR was sampled from a woman older than 75 with active or convalescent COVID-19. CDR3 nucleotide sequence: TGTGCCAGCAGTTTTTTGGGAGGCACTGAAGCTTTCTTT. This sequence encodes CASSFLGGTEAFF.